The TCR beta chain under discussion was sequenced for a study of cytomegalovirus exposure and HLA in healthy donors. This CDR3 is built from 14 residues. Germline-derived CDR1 and CDR2 are SGHRS and YFSETQ. Trimming stripped 2 bases from V and 3 bases from J, with 9 bases between. This PCR relied on a set of 60 Vbeta primers and 13 Jbeta primers. Measured with immunoSEQ multiplex PCR; TCRdb has only the in-frame clones, and not every one. Of 250,000 to 350,000 clones in the sample, approximately 90% were seen once. Regarding this clone: Its specificity is not known.

The study's findings and limits: Cytomegalovirus status, reportedly, was diagnosed with high specificity and sensitivity by the classifier.

The sequence was obtained from a man between 40 and 49 years old in good health and CMV-seropositive. The sequenced material came from PBMCs. The chain joins TRBV5-1 to TRBJ2-1, with D unclear. Here the CDR3 reads CASSLAGNYNEQFF. CDR3 DNA: TGCGCCAGCAGCTTAGCAGGCAACTACAATGAGCAGTTCTTC.